Given below is one T cell receptor (beta chain) in context. The germline CDR1 and CDR2 sequences are MNHEY and SVGAGI. The V end lost 2 bases, the J end lost 5 bases, and 16 bases lay between the germline ends. CDR3 size: 16 residues. The data were obtained in a study of shared clonotypes between healthy human individuals. Sequencing was performed with immunoSEQ multiplex PCR; in TCRdb, only in-frame clones are kept and a portion is missing. The table has 2 million to 2.5 million clones, almost 96% seen once. Material for sequencing was naive CD4+ T cells sorted from blood. As for subset: CD45RA+ positively selected. This sequence was found in a man aged 18 to 30 in good health. The rearrangement links TRBV6-5 to TRBJ2-1, with D possibly matching TRBD2 (5 bases). The CDR3 DNA is TGTGCCAGCAGTTACATGAGGGAGTACGGCCACAATGAGCAGTTCTTC. It is translated as CASSYMREYGHNEQFF.